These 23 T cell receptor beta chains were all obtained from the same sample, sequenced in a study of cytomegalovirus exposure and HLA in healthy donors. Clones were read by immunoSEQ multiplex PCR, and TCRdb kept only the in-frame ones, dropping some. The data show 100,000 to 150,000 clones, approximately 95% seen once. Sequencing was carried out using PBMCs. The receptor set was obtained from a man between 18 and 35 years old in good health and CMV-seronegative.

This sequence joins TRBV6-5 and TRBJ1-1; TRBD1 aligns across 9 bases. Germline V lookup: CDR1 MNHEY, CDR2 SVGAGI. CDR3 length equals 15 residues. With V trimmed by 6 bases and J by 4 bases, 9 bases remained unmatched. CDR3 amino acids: CASSSHRGRLTEAFF. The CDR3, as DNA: TGTGCCAGCAGCTCCCACAGGGGGCGCCTCACTGAAGCTTTCTTT.

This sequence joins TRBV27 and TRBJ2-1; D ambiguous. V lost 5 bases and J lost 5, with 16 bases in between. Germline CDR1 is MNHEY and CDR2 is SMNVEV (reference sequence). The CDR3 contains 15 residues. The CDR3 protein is CASSLPSFPHNEQFF. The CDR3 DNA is TGTGCCAGCAGTCTTCCTTCGTTTCCCCACAATGAGCAGTTCTTC.

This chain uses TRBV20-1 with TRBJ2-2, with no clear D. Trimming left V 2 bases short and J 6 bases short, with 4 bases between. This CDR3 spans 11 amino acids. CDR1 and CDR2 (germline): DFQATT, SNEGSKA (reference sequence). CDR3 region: CSARPSGELFF. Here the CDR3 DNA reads TGCAGTGCTAGACCGTCCGGGGAGCTGTTTTTT.

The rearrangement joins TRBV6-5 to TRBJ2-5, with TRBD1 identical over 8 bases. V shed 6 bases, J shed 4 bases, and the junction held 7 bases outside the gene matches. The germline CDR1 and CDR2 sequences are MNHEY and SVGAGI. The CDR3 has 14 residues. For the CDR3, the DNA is TGTGCCAGCAGCCGGACAGGGCAGATAGAGACCCAGTACTTC. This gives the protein CASSRTGQIETQYF.

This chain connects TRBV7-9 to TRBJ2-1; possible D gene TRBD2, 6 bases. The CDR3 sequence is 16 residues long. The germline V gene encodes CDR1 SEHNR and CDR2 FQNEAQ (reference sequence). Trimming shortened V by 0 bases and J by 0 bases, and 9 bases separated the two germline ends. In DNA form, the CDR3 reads TGTGCCAGCAGCTTAGCAGTCGGGAGCTCCTACAATGAGCAGTTCTTC. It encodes CASSLAVGSSYNEQFF.

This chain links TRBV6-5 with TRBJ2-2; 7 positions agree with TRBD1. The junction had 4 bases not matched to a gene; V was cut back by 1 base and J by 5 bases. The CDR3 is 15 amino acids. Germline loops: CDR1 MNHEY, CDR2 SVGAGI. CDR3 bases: TGTGCCAGCAGTTACTGGAAGGGGGCGACCGGGGAGCTGTTTTTT. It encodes CASSYWKGATGELFF.

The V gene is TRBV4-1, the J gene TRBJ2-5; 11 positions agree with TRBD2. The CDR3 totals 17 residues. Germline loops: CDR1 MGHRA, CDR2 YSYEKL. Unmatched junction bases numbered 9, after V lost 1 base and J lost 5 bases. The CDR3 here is CASSQGTSGLKWETQYF. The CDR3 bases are TGCGCCAGCAGCCAAGGGACTAGCGGGCTAAAGTGGGAGACCCAGTACTTC.

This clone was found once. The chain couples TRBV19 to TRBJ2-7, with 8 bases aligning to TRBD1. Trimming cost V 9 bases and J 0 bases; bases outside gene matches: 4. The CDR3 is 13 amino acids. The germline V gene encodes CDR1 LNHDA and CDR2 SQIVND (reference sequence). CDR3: CASRQGLSYEQYF. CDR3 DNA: TGTGCCAGCCGACAGGGGCTCTCCTACGAGCAGTACTTC.

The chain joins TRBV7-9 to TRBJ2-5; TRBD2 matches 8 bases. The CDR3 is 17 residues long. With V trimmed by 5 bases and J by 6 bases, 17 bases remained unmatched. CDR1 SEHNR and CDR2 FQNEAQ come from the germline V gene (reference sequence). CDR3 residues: CASSPPQEREFLKTQYF. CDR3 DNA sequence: TGTGCCAGCAGCCCCCCCCAGGAGCGGGAGTTTCTAAAGACCCAGTACTTC.

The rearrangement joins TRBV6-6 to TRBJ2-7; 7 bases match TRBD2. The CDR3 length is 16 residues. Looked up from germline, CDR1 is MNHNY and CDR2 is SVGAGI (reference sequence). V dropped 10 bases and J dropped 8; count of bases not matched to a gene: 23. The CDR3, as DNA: TGTGCCACAGGGCGCGGGACGGCGGGAGTAGATGAACAGCAGTACTTC. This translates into CATGRGTAGVDEQQYF.

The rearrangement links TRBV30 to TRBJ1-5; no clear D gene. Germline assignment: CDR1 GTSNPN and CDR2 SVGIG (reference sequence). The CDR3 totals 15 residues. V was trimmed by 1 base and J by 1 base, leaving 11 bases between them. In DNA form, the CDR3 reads TGTGCCTGGAGTGAAACGACACGGAGCAATCAGCCCCAGCATTTT. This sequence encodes CAWSETTRSNQPQHF.

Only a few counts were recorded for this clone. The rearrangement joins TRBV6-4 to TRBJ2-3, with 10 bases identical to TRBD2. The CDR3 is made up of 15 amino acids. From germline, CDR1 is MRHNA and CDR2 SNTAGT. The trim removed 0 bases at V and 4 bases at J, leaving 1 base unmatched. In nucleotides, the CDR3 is TGTGCCAGCAGTGACTCAGCGGGAGGGGCAGATACGCAGTATTTT. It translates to CASSDSAGGADTQYF.

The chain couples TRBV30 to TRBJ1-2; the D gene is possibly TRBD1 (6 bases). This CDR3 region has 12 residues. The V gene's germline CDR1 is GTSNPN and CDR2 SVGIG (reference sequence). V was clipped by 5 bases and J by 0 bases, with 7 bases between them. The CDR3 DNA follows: TGTGCCTGGGGGGGCCCTAACTATGGCTACACCTTC. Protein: CAWGGPNYGYTF. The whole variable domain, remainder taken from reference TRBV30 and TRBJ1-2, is SQTIHQWPATLVQPVGSPLSLECTVEGTSNPNLYWYRQAAGRGLQLLFYSVGIGQISSEVPQNLSASRPQDRQFILSSKKLLLSDSGFYLCAWGGPNYGYTFGSGTRLTVV.

Here the CDR3 reads CASSPQGHEQYF. CDR3 in DNA: TGTGCCAGCTCACCACAGGGGCACGAGCAGTACTTC. The chain uses TRBV18 and TRBJ2-7; D may be TRBD1 (5 bases). V dropped 1 base and J dropped 5 bases, with 6 bases sitting between them. The CDR3 length is 12 residues. In germline, CDR1 is KGHSH, CDR2 LQKENI.

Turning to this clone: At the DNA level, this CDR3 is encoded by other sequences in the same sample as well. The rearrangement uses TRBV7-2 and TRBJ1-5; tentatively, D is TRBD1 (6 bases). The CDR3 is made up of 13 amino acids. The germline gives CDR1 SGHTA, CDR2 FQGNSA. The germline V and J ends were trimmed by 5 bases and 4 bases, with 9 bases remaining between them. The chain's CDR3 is CASSPQGNQPQHF. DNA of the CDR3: TGTGCCAGCAGCCCACAGGGAAATCAGCCCCAGCATTTT.

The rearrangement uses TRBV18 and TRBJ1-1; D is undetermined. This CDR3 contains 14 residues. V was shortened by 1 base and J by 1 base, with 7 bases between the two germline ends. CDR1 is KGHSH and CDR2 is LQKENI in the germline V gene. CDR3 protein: CASSPQESNTEAFF. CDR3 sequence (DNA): TGTGCCAGCTCACCACAGGAGTCGAACACTGAAGCTTTCTTT.

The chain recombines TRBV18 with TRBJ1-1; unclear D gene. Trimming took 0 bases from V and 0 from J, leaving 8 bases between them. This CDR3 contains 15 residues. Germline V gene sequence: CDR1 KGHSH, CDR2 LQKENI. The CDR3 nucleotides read TGTGCCAGCTCACCACCTTCCGGGATGAACACTGAAGCTTTCTTT. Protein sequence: CASSPPSGMNTEAFF.

CDR3 region: CASSYVIAGAGGELFF. CDR3 nucleotides: TGTGCCAGCAGTTACGTGATAGCGGGAGCCGGCGGGGAGCTGTTTTTT. This chain joins TRBV6-5 and TRBJ2-2; TRBD2 aligns across 9 bases. This CDR3 spans 16 amino acids. Germline V gene lookup returns CDR1 MNHEY and CDR2 SVGAGI. With 2 bases clipped from V and 7 bases from J, the junction kept 8 bases outside the gene matches.

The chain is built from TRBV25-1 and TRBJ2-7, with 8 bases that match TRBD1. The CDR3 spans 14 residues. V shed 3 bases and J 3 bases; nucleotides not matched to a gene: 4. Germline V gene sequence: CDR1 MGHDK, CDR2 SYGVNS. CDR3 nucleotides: TGTGCCAGCAGTGACACAGGGGGGTTCTACGAGCAGTACTTC. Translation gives CASSDTGGFYEQYF.

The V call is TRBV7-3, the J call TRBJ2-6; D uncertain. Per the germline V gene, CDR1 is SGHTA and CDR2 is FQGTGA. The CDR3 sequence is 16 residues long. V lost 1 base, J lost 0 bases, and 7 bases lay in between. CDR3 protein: CASSLNPSSGANVLTF. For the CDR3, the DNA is TGTGCCAGCAGCTTAAACCCCAGCTCTGGGGCCAACGTCCTGACTTTC.

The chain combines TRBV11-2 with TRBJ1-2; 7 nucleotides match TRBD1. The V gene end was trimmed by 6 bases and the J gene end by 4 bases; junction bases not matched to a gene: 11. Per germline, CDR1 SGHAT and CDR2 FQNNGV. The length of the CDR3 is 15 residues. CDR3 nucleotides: TGTGCCAGCAGTTCCGAGACAGGGACCTCCTATGGCTACACCTTC. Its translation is CASSSETGTSYGYTF.

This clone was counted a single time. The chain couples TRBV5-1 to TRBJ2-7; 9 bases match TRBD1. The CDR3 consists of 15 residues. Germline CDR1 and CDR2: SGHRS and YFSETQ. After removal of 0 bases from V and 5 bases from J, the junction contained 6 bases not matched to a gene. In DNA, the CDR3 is TGCGCCAGCAGCTTGGCCTGGGACAGGGTCGACGAGCAGTACTTC. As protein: CASSLAWDRVDEQYF.

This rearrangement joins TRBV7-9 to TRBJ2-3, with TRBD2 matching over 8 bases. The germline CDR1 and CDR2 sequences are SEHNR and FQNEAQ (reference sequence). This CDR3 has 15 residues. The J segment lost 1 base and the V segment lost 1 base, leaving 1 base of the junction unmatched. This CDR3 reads CASSLGAGGTDTQYF. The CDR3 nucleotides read TGTGCCAGCAGCTTAGGAGCGGGGGGCACAGATACGCAGTATTTT. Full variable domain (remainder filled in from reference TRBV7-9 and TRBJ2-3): DTGVSQNPRHKITKRGQNVTFRCDPISEHNRLYWYRQTLGQGPEFLTYFQNEAQLEKSRLLSDRFSAERPKGSFSTLEIQRTEQGDSAMYLCASSLGAGGTDTQYFGPGTRLTVL.